One and the same sample provided the 25 T cell receptor beta chains below, sequenced in a study of OX40 agonist ivuxolimab in advanced cancers. Libraries were made using the immunoSEQ multiplex PCR assay. As stored in TCRdb, this immuneACCESS dataset retains in-frame rearrangements with V and J assigned. A fraction of the clones does not appear; measured against another copy, unresolved V genes explain less than half of the discrepancy, and the remainder lacks a known reason. The sample contains some 61,000 clones, 60% to 80% of them found a single time. Jointly, the top ten make up around 1.7% of the sample. Sequenced here: CD4+ or CD8+ T cells sorted from blood, sampled in a trial of the OX40 agonist ivuxolimab. The source is an adult with an advanced solid tumor such as melanoma, head and neck, liver or kidney cancer.

The chain joins TRBV7-9 to TRBJ1-1, with D unresolved. The ends were cut back, 7 bases at V and 1 base at J, with 7 bases in the middle. The CDR3 has 12 amino acids. Germline V lookup: CDR1 SEHNR, CDR2 FQNEAQ (reference sequence). DNA of the CDR3: TGTGCCAGCACCCGACAGAACACTGAAGCTTTCTTT. Translated: CASTRQNTEAFF.

The chain couples TRBV7-3 to TRBJ2-3; a possible D gene is TRBD2 (5 bases). V was trimmed by 2 bases and J by 2 bases, leaving 14 bases between them. Germline V gene sequence: CDR1 SGHTA, CDR2 FQGTGA. This CDR3 is built from 16 residues. The CDR3 sequence is CASSLLASGNTDTQYF. DNA for the CDR3: TGTGCCAGCAGCTTACTAGCCTCGGGTAACACAGATACGCAGTATTTT.

J is TRBJ1-4 and V is TRBV5-6; TRBD1 matches 7 bases. J was trimmed by 8 bases and V by 4 bases; bases with no gene match: 5. The CDR3 runs to 13 residues. Germline CDR1 SGHDT, CDR2 YYEEEE. The CDR3 loop reads CASSAQGREKLFF. The CDR3 bases are TGTGCCAGCAGCGCACAGGGGCGAGAAAAACTGTTTTTT.

This clone showed up just once. V gene TRBV2 combines with J gene TRBJ1-2; unclear D gene. The CDR3 sequence is 11 residues long. V shed 4 bases and J shed 4 bases, with 4 bases lying between them. The germline V gene encodes CDR1 SNHLY and CDR2 FYNNEI. CDR3 nucleotides: TGTGCCAGCAGTGGGAGCTATGGCTACACCTTC. This sequence encodes CASSGSYGYTF.

Regarding this clone: The identical CDR3 is also encoded by other nucleotide sequences in the sample. The gene calls are TRBV11-3 and TRBJ2-7; D gene unclear. The germline gives CDR1 SGHNT, CDR2 YENEEA. V was trimmed by 1 base and J by 0 bases, leaving 4 bases between them. The CDR3 covers 13 residues. CDR3 sequence: CASSLGGSYEQYF. CDR3 nucleotide sequence: TGTGCCAGCAGCTTAGGCGGCTCCTACGAGCAGTACTTC.

This chain joins TRBV4-1 and TRBJ2-7; D gene unclear. Between the trimmed V and J ends, which lost 6 bases and 2 bases, there was a span of 11 bases. Per the germline V gene, CDR1 is MGHRA and CDR2 is YSYEKL. This CDR3 region has 13 residues. The CDR3 region is CASSITEAYEQYF. CDR3 in DNA: TGCGCCAGCAGTATTACAGAAGCCTACGAGCAGTACTTC.

The chain is built from TRBV5-1 and TRBJ2-3, with 9 bases lining up with TRBD2. Trimming cost V 0 bases and J 2 bases; bases outside gene matches: 13. Germline-derived CDR1 and CDR2 are SGHRS and YFSETQ. This CDR3 is built from 19 residues. CDR3 residues: CASSLGLLAAGGFTDTQYF. The CDR3 DNA sequence: TGCGCCAGCAGCTTGGGTTTACTCGCAGCGGGGGGCTTCACAGATACGCAGTATTTT.

In this sample, this clone turned up once. The chain carries TRBV6-1 and TRBJ1-5; possible D gene TRBD1, 5 bases. V was trimmed by 4 bases and J by 7 bases, leaving 17 bases between them. Germline CDR1 reads MNHNS; CDR2 reads SASEGT. The length of the CDR3 is 15 residues. CDR3 loop: CASSGQIGVGQPQHF. The CDR3 nucleotides read TGTGCCAGCAGTGGTCAAATAGGGGTAGGACAGCCCCAGCATTTT.

The chain has TRBV5-1 and TRBJ2-1, with D possibly being TRBD1 (7 bases). From germline, CDR1 is SGHRS and CDR2 YFSETQ. This CDR3 region has 15 residues. Trimming left V 0 bases short and J 4 bases short, with 11 bases between. CDR3 amino acids: CASSLVAGGYNEQFF. Here the CDR3 DNA reads TGCGCCAGCAGCTTGGTGGCAGGGGGGTACAATGAGCAGTTCTTC.

This clone was seen a few times. The CDR3 bases are TGTGCCAGCAGTTACAGTCTAGCGGGAGACAATGAGCAGTTCTTC. Translation: CASSYSLAGDNEQFF. The rearrangement joins TRBV6-5 to TRBJ2-1, with 10 nucleotides matching TRBD2. The CDR3 runs 15 residues. Trimming cost V 2 bases and J 5 bases; bases outside gene matches: 3. Looked up from germline, CDR1 is MNHEY and CDR2 is SVGAGI.

The chain carries TRBV5-6 and TRBJ2-1; 7 bases map to TRBD1. The CDR3 contains 13 residues. J gave up 3 bases and V 6 bases, and 3 bases lay outside the gene matches. Germline CDR1 and CDR2: SGHDT and YYEEEE. The CDR3: CASTRTGYNEQFF. In DNA form, the CDR3 reads TGTGCCAGCACCAGGACAGGCTACAATGAGCAGTTCTTC.

The gene calls are TRBV19 and TRBJ1-1; 8 bases map to TRBD1. Germline CDR1 is LNHDA and CDR2 is SQIVND (reference sequence). This CDR3 is 13 amino acids long. The ends lost 5 bases at V and 5 bases at J; junction bases unmatched: 4. The DNA for the CDR3 is TGTGCCAGTAGTCTCGACAGGGGAACTGAAGCTTTCTTT. Its translation: CASSLDRGTEAFF.

CDR3: CASSWGREPNTGELFF. In DNA form, the CDR3 reads TGTGCCAGCAGTTGGGGACGGGAACCGAACACCGGGGAGCTGTTTTTT. This sequence joins TRBV6-6 and TRBJ2-2; D is perhaps TRBD1 or TRBD2 (5 bases each). CDR3 length: 16 residues. The V gene lost 4 bases and the J gene lost 0 bases, with 12 bases spanning the gap. The germline gives CDR1 MNHNY, CDR2 SVGAGI (reference sequence).

The chain links TRBV5-1 to TRBJ1-1, with D possibly matching TRBD1 (5 bases). The germline V gene has CDR1 SGHRS and CDR2 YFSETQ. The CDR3 runs to 13 residues. V gave up 4 bases and J gave up 5 bases, with 12 bases separating them. In DNA, the CDR3 is TGCGCCAGCAGCCCAAACTGGGGGACTGAAGCTTTCTTT. As protein: CASSPNWGTEAFF.

The chain combines TRBV5-6 with TRBJ2-7; 7 nucleotides agree with TRBD1. Germline CDR1 is SGHDT and CDR2 is YYEEEE. The V segment lost 4 bases and the J segment 6 bases; nucleotides outside the gene matches: 7. The CDR3 length is 13 residues. CDR3 bases: TGTGCCAGCAGCCCACCGACAGGGTTCGAGCAGTACTTC. This encodes CASSPPTGFEQYF.

V usage is TRBV28 and J usage is TRBJ2-3, with 9 bases fitting TRBD1. J lost 6 bases, V lost 6 bases, and 10 bases had no gene match. Germline V CDR1 and CDR2: MDHEN, SYDVKM. This CDR3 spans 15 amino acids. The CDR3 here is CASRSWGQGSDTQYF. CDR3 nucleotides: TGTGCCAGCAGATCCTGGGGACAGGGTAGCGATACGCAGTATTTT.

This chain joins TRBV11-2 and TRBJ1-2; tentatively, D is TRBD1 (6 bases). V shed 1 base and J shed 7 bases, with 13 bases lying between them. The germline gives CDR1 SGHAT, CDR2 FQNNGV. CDR3 length: 14 residues. In nucleotides, the CDR3 is TGTGCCAGCAGCTTAGGTCCAGGGGCGGGTGGCTACACCTTC. Translating it yields CASSLGPGAGGYTF.

The V call is TRBV11-3, the J call TRBJ2-1; D possibly corresponds to TRBD2 (6 bases). From germline, CDR1 is SGHNT and CDR2 YENEEA. Trimming cost V 0 bases and J 8 bases, with 14 bases left between them. CDR3 length: 15 amino acids. CDR3 bases: TGTGCCAGCAGCTTAGAGGGGCGACCGGGGGATGAGCAGTTCTTC. Translation: CASSLEGRPGDEQFF.

This chain uses TRBV7-8 with TRBJ2-1; D is ambiguous. CDR1 and CDR2 from the germline V gene are SGHVS and FQNEAQ. V was cut by 4 bases and J by 8 bases, with 9 bases left in between. The CDR3 spans 12 residues. CDR3 nucleotides: TGTGCCAGCAGCTCATGGAGAGATGAGCAGTTCTTC. Translation gives CASSSWRDEQFF.

The chain employs TRBV5-1 and TRBJ2-3; D might be TRBD1 or TRBD2, each matching 5 bases. This CDR3 spans 17 amino acids. V dropped 0 bases and J dropped 1 base, with 15 bases sitting between them. Germline CDR1 reads SGHRS; CDR2 reads YFSETQ. The CDR3 here is CASSLEVLGGGTDTQYF. CDR3 DNA: TGCGCCAGCAGCTTGGAGGTACTTGGGGGTGGCACAGATACGCAGTATTTT.

The rearrangement links TRBV4-1 to TRBJ1-5; 8 nucleotides line up with TRBD1. CDR1 and CDR2 (germline): MGHRA, YSYEKL. V lost 4 bases and J lost 7; bases outside the gene matches: 6. The length of the CDR3 is 14 residues. In nucleotides, the CDR3 is TGCGCCAGCAGCCCAACAGGGGGTGGGCAGCCCCAGCATTTT. Protein sequence: CASSPTGGGQPQHF.

This sequence joins TRBV27 and TRBJ1-4; no firm D call. V was pared by 5 bases and J by 5 bases, with 15 bases between. The CDR3 has 15 amino acids. Germline V CDR1 and CDR2: MNHEY, SMNVEV (reference sequence). The CDR3 here is CASSPKGGINEKLFF. As DNA, the CDR3 is TGTGCCAGCAGTCCCAAAGGAGGAATCAATGAAAAACTGTTTTTT. The whole variable domain, remainder taken from reference TRBV27 and TRBJ1-4, is EAQVTQNPRYLITVTGKKLTVTCSQNMNHEYMSWYRQDPGLGLRQIYYSMNVEVTDKGDVPEGYKVSRKEKRNFPLILESPSPNQTSLYFCASSPKGGINEKLFFGSGTQLSVL.

V gene TRBV30 combines with J gene TRBJ2-3, with D possibly TRBD2 on 6 matching bases. CDR3 length equals 17 residues. Germline V gene sequence: CDR1 GTSNPN, CDR2 SVGIG (reference sequence). V was pared by 3 bases and J by 4 bases, with 23 bases between. The chain's CDR3 is CAWRSRFSGEFADTQYF. The CDR3 DNA is TGTGCCTGGAGATCGCGGTTTAGCGGAGAGTTTGCAGATACGCAGTATTTT.

The chain joins TRBV9 to TRBJ2-7, with a possible D match to TRBD1 (5 bases). The CDR3 runs to 15 residues. CDR1 SGDLS and CDR2 YYNGEE come from the germline V gene. The V end lost 0 bases, the J end lost 7 bases, and 17 bases lay between the germline ends. CDR3 DNA: TGTGCCAGCAGCGTAGGTTGGGGCCTAGAAGGGGAGCAGTACTTC. Its translation: CASSVGWGLEGEQYF.

This clone has more than one count but fewer than ten. J is TRBJ1-1 and V is TRBV18, with a possible D match to TRBD1 (5 bases). This CDR3 spans 14 amino acids. V dropped 3 bases and J dropped 2 bases, with 10 bases sitting between them. The germline V gene encodes CDR1 KGHSH and CDR2 LQKENI. The CDR3 here is CASSPRAANTEAFF. The CDR3, as DNA: TGTGCCAGCTCACCCAGGGCTGCAAACACTGAAGCTTTCTTT. Full variable domain (missing parts from reference TRBV18 and TRBJ1-1): NAGVMQNPRHLVRRRGQEARLRCSPMKGHSHVYWYRQLPEEGLKFMVYLQKENIIDESGMPKERFSAEFPKEGPSILRIQQVVRGDSAAYFCASSPRAANTEAFFGQGTRLTVV.